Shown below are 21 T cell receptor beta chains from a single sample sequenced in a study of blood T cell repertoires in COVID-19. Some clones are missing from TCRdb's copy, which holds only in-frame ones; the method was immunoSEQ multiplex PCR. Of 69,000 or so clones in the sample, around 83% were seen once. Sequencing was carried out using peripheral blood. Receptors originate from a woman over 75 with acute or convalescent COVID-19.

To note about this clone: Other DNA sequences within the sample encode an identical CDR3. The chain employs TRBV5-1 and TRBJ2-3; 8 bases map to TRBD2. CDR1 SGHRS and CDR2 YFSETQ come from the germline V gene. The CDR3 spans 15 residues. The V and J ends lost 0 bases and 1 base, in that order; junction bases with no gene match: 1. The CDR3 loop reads CASSLAGGGTDTQYF. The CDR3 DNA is TGCGCCAGCAGCTTGGCGGGAGGGGGCACAGATACGCAGTATTTT.

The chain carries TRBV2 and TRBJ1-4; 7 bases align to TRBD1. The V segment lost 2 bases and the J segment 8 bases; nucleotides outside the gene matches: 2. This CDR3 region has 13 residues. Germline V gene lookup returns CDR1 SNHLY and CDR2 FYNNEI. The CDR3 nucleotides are TGTGCCAGCAGTGAACGGGACAGAGAAAAACTGTTTTTT. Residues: CASSERDREKLFF. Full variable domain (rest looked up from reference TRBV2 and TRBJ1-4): EPEVTQTPSHQVTQMGQEVILRCVPISNHLYFYWYRQILGQKVEFLVSFYNNEISEKSEIFDDQFSVERPDGSNFTLKIRSTKLEDSAMYFCASSERDREKLFFGSGTQLSVL.

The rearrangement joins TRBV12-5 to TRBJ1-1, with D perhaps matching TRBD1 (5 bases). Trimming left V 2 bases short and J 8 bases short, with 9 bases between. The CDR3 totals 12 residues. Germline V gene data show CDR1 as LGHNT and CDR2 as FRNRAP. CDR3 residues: CASGLTGREAFF. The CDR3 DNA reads TGTGCTAGTGGTTTGACAGGTAGAGAAGCTTTCTTT.

The CDR3 loop reads CASSSLGVNTEAFF. Written as DNA, the CDR3 is TGTGCCAGCAGCAGCTTAGGAGTGAACACTGAAGCTTTCTTT. The chain recombines TRBV7-2 with TRBJ1-1, with D uncertain. This CDR3 contains 14 residues. The V gene lost 5 bases and the J gene lost 0 bases, with 10 bases spanning the gap. The germline V gene encodes CDR1 SGHTA and CDR2 FQGNSA.

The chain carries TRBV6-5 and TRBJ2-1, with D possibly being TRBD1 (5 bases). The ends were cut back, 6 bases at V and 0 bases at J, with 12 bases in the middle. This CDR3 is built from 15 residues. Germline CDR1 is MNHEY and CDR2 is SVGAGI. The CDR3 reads CASRNLGDSYNEQFF. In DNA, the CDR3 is TGTGCCAGCAGAAACCTAGGGGACTCCTACAATGAGCAGTTCTTC.

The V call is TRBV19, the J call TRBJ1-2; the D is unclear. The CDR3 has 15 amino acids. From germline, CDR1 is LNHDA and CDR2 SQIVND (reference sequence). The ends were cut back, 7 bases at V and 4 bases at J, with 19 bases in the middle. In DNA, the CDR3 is TGTGCCAGTACCGATACAGACGACGCTTTCTATGGCTACACCTTC. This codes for CASTDTDDAFYGYTF.

CDR3 in amino acids: CASRTGQNTEAFF. CDR3 nucleotide sequence: TGTGCCAGCAGAACGGGACAAAACACTGAAGCTTTCTTT. The chain employs TRBV6-5 and TRBJ1-1; TRBD1 is a possible D gene (6 bases). The V end was cut by 6 bases, the J end by 2 bases, with 10 bases between. The CDR3 spans 13 residues. Germline V gene data show CDR1 as MNHEY and CDR2 as SVGAGI.

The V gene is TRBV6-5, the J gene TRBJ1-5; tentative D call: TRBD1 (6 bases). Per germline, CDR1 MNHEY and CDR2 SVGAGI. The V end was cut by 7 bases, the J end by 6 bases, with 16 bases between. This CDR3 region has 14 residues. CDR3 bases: TGTGCCAGCATCTCAGGGGAGGGGAGTCAGCCCCAGCATTTT. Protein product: CASISGEGSQPQHF.

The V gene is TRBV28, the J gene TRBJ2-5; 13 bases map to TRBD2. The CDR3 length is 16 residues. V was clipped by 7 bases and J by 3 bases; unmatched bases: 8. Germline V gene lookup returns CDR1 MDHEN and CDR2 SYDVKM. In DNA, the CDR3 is TGTGCCAGCAAAAGCGGACTAGCGGGGGAAAAAGAGACCCAGTACTTC. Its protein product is CASKSGLAGEKETQYF.

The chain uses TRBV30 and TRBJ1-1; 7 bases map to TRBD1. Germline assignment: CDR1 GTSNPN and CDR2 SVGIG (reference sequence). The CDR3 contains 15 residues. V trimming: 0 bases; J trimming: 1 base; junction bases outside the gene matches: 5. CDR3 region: CAWSVLWTGNTEAFF. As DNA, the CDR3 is TGTGCCTGGAGTGTACTGTGGACAGGGAACACTGAAGCTTTCTTT.

Here the CDR3 DNA reads TGTGCCAGCAGCTTATCCGGGTATGGCTACACCTTC. This sequence encodes CASSLSGYGYTF. The chain links TRBV14 to TRBJ1-2; no clear D gene. The germline CDR1 and CDR2 sequences are SGHDN and FVKESK. V shed 5 bases and J shed 5 bases, with 9 bases lying between them. The CDR3 consists of 12 residues.

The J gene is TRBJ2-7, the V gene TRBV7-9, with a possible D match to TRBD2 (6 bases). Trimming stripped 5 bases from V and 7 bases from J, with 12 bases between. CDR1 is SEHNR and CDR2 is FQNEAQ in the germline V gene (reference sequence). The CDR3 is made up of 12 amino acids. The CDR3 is CASSPPAGEQYF. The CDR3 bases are TGTGCCAGCAGCCCCCCCGCGGGAGAGCAGTACTTC.

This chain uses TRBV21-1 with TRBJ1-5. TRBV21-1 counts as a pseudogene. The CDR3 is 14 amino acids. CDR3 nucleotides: TGTGCCAGCAGCTATCAGAGGGTCGGGGAGCCCCAGCATTTT. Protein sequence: CASSYQRVGEPQHF.

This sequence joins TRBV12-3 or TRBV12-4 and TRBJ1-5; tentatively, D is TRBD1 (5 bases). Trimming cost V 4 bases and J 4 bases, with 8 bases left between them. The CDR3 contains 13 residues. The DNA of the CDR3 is TGTGCCAGCAGTTCGACAGAGAATCAGCCCCAGCATTTT. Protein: CASSSTENQPQHF.

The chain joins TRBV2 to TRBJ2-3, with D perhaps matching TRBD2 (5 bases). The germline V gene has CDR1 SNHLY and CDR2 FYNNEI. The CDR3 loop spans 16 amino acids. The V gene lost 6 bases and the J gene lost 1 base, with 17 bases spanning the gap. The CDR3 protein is CASSQGLLRGTDTQYF. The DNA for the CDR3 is TGTGCCAGCAGCCAAGGACTGCTTCGGGGCACAGATACGCAGTATTTT.

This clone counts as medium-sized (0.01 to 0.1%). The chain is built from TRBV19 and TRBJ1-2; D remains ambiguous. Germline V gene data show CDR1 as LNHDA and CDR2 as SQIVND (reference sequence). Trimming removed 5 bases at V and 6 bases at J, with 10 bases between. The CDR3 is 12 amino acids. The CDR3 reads CASSPTGNGYTF. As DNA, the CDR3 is TGTGCCAGTAGTCCAACGGGAAATGGCTACACCTTC.

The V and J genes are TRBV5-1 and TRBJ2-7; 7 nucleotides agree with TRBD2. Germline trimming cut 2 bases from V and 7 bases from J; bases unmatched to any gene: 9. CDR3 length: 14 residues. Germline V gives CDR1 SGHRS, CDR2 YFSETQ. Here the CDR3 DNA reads TGCGCCAGCAGCTTCCTAGCGGCCAACGGGGAGCAGTACTTC. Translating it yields CASSFLAANGEQYF.

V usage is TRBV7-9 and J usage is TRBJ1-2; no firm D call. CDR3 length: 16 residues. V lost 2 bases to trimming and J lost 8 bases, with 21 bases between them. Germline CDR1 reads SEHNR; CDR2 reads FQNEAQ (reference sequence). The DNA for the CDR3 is TGTGCCAGCAGCTTAAATAACGGAGGCCCCATGGGGGGCTACACCTTC. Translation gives CASSLNNGGPMGGYTF.

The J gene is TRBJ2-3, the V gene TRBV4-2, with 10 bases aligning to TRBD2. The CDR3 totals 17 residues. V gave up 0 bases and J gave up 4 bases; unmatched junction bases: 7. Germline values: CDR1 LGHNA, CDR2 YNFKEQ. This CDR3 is CASSQDLAGDRADTQYF. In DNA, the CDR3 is TGTGCCAGCAGCCAAGATCTAGCGGGGGACCGCGCAGATACGCAGTATTTT.

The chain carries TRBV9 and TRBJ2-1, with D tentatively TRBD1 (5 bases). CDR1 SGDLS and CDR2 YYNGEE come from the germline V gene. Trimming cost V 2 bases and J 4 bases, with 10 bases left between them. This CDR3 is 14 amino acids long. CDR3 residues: CASSVGQAYNEQFF. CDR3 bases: TGTGCCAGCAGCGTGGGGCAGGCGTACAATGAGCAGTTCTTC.

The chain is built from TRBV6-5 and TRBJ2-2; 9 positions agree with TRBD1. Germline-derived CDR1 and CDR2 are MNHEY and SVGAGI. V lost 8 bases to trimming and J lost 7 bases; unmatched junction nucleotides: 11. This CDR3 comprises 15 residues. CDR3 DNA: TGTGCCAGCTGCCCGGGGACAGGGTTGATCGGGGAGCTGTTTTTT. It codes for CASCPGTGLIGELFF.